This T cell receptor (beta chain) was profiled in a study of beta chain features in type 1 diabetes. The J segment lost 5 bases and the V segment lost 3 bases, leaving 5 bases of the junction unmatched. CDR3 size: 16 residues. Looked up from germline, CDR1 is LNHDA and CDR2 is SQIVND (reference sequence). One heparinised draw, averaging around 120 mL, was taken per donor. Study-wide results and limits: A cDNA-based sequencing approach could over-represent cells with high TCR expression. Among patients with Type 1 diabetes, TCRB CDR3s were moderately but significantly shorter in every one of the four CD4+ subsets.

Expressed TCRB transcripts were sequenced, since all the RNA that had been isolated was reverse transcribed. The assay was immunoSEQ multiplex PCR, and TCRdb's table has in-frame clones only and misses some. The sample gives around 360,000 clones, around 13% of which show up once; around 0.0099% is in the top ten. A note on this clone: Its antigen is not known.

The chain employs TRBV19 and TRBJ2-5; 14 nucleotides match TRBD2. The sample comprised naive CD4+ T cells from blood. The source of this sequence is a woman between 18 and 29 years old with type 1 diabetes. The CDR3 nucleotides read TGTGCCAGTAGTATTGGGACTAGCGGGAGCTGGGAGACCCAGTACTTC. Encoded protein: CASSIGTSGSWETQYF.